A single sample is the source of the 3 T cell receptor beta chains below, sequenced in a study of response to subunit inactivated influenza vaccine. A single record per CDR3 protein comes from TCRdb applying MiXCR to the RT-PCR reads. The sample shows about 500,000 distinct CDR3 sequences, 15% to 20% of them seen only once. The sample in question was CD4+ T cells sorted from PBMCs, obtained less than 30 months after vaccination. Receptor source: a man between 45 and 75 years old who received an inactivated influenza vaccine.

This clonotype was observed a handful of times. This chain links TRBV20-1 with TRBJ2-7; a possible D gene is TRBD2 (6 bases). CDR3 length: 15 amino acids. Germline-derived CDR1 and CDR2 are DFQATT and SNEGSKA (reference sequence). Trimming shortened V by 3 bases and J by 3 bases, and 18 bases separated the two germline ends. DNA of the CDR3: TGCAGTGCTAGGTCCATAGCAGGAGGGATCTACGAGCAGTACTTC. It specifies CSARSIAGGIYEQYF.

The chain uses TRBV20-1 and TRBJ2-7; D gene uncertain. Trimming removed 7 bases from V and 5 bases from J, with 12 bases in between. The CDR3 covers 11 residues. CDR1 is DFQATT and CDR2 is SNEGSKA in the germline V gene (reference sequence). The CDR3 region is CSGGRVDEQYF. The CDR3 DNA follows: TGCAGTGGAGGCCGGGTCGACGAGCAGTACTTC.

V and J are TRBV5-1 and TRBJ2-7; 12 bases are shared with TRBD1. In germline, CDR1 is SGHRS, CDR2 YFSETQ. The CDR3 runs 15 residues. Trimming at V came to 1 base and at J to 5 bases, leaving 4 bases not matched to a gene. The CDR3 protein is CASSLSGTGGDEQYF. The CDR3 DNA follows: TGCGCCAGCAGCTTGAGTGGGACAGGGGGCGACGAGCAGTACTTC.